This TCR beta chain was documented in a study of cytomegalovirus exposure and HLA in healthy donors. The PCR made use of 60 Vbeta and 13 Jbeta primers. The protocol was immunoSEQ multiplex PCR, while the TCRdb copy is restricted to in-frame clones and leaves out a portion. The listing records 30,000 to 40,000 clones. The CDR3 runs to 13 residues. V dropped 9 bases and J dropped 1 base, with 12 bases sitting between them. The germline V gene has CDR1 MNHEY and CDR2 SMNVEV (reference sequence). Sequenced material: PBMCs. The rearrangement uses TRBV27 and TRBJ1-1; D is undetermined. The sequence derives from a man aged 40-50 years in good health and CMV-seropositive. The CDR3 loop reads CASRIGGNTEAFF. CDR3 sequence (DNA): TGTGCCAGTCGAATCGGTGGGAACACTGAAGCTTTCTTT.